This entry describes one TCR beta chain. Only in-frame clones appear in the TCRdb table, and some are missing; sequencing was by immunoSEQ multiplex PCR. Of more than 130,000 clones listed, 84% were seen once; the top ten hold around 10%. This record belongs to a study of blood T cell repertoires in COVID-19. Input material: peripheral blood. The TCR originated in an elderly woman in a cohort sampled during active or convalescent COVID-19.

CDR3 residues: CASRQRQGLTDTQYF. The CDR3 DNA reads as TGTGCCAGCAGGCAGCGACAGGGCTTAACAGATACGCAGTATTTT. The J gene is TRBJ2-3, the V gene TRBV6-5; TRBD1 agrees at 7 bases. Germline V gene sequence: CDR1 MNHEY, CDR2 SVGAGI. The CDR3 length is 15 residues. The junction had 9 bases not matched to a gene; V was cut back by 6 bases and J by 3 bases.